Listed below are T cell receptor beta chains from one sample, sequenced in a study of monozygotic twins with inflammatory bowel disease. TCRdb derives one entry per CDR3 protein from the 5' RACE reads, leaving out DNA. The sample holds more than 300,000 distinct CDR3 sequences. The sample taken for sequencing was blood. These receptors all stem from a human donor with ulcerative colitis or Crohn's disease, or a healthy co-twin of an affected twin (not recorded which). Each CDR3 is given with its conserved first and last residue.

j_gene: TRBJ1-6; v_gene: TRBV4-3; CDR3aa: CASSQDIVRSYNSPLHF
j_gene: TRBJ2-3; v_gene: TRBV9; CDR3aa: CTSSGDTDTQYF
j_gene: TRBJ1-1; v_gene: TRBV29-1; CDR3aa: CSVGFRGTEAFF
j_gene: TRBJ2-7; v_gene: TRBV7-2; CDR3aa: CASSLLTRRPSYEQYF
j_gene: TRBJ2-7; v_gene: TRBV7-8; CDR3aa: CASSSRQGRIYEQYF
j_gene: TRBJ2-2; v_gene: TRBV11-2; CDR3aa: CASSLAVGTGELFF
j_gene: TRBJ2-6; v_gene: TRBV7-9; CDR3aa: CASSVYSGANVLTF
j_gene: TRBJ1-1; v_gene: TRBV6-5; CDR3aa: CASSFLIRELGEPFF
j_gene: TRBJ1-4; v_gene: TRBV18; CDR3aa: CASSPSEKLFF
j_gene: TRBJ2-1; v_gene: TRBV29-1; CDR3aa: CSVEARAGWNEQFF
j_gene: TRBJ2-6; v_gene: TRBV28; CDR3aa: CASRLQGAGANVLTF
j_gene: TRBJ2-1; v_gene: TRBV6-6; CDR3aa: CASSYRGTYNEQFF
j_gene: TRBJ1-5; v_gene: TRBV20-1; CDR3aa: CSARRGPGGNQPQHF
j_gene: TRBJ2-7; v_gene: TRBV7-9; CDR3aa: CASSHVIYSNSYEQYF
j_gene: TRBJ1-2; v_gene: TRBV6-1; CDR3aa: CASIQLAGFNYGYTF